This T cell receptor beta chain was retrieved from a study of vaccination and CD4 T cells after COVID-19. Study-level information: Cultures acting as controls obtained a CEFX pool, an HIV-1 Nef pool, or no peptide.

Looked up from germline, CDR1 is MNHEY and CDR2 is SVGEGT. The CDR3 contains 16 residues. Trimming left V 6 bases short and J 0 bases short, with 15 bases between. As for treatment: roughly ten-day PBMC culture with coronavirus spike peptide pools or control peptides (ViraFEST assay). ViraFEST expanded antigen-specific T cells with peptide pools, then sequenced TCRs. Culture of 2 million to 2.5 million PBMCs per well took place with about 10 IU/ml IL-2 and roughly 9.8 ug/ml peptide pools. This clonotype was seen only once. The target antigen is unknown. Sequenced with the Oncomine TCR Beta short-read assay was DNA taken from cultured CD4+ T cells. Cultured CD4+ T cells were the source of extracted genomic DNA. TCRdb ran MiXCR on the PCR reads and lists one entry per CDR3 protein. The sample shows under 25,000 distinct CDR3 sequences, 45% to 60% of them seen only once.

The chain has TRBV6-2 or TRBV6-3 and TRBJ1-3; D remains ambiguous. The receptor's source is a human donor who had recovered from COVID-19. Sequencing used CD4+ T cells from blood, cultured in vitro. CDR3 sequence: CASRRLTLLSGNTIYF. The DNA for the CDR3 is TGTGCCAGCAGAAGACTGACCCTCCTCTCTGGAAACACCATATATTTT.